The 32 T cell receptor beta chains listed next were all sequenced from one sample in a study of blood T cell repertoires in COVID-19. Libraries were prepared by immunoSEQ multiplex PCR; TCRdb keeps only in-frame clonotypes and omits some of them. The sample has roughly 350,000 clones, 75% to 90% seen once; the top ten hold about 6.3%. Sequenced input: peripheral blood. These TCRs come from a woman aged 45 to 65 with COVID-19, enrolled during active disease.

The chain recombines TRBV7-6 with TRBJ2-3; 9 bases map to TRBD1. The V gene end was trimmed by 2 bases and the J gene end by 1 base; junction bases not matched to a gene: 4. Germline V gene lookup returns CDR1 SGHVS and CDR2 FNYEAQ. CDR3 length: 16 residues. The CDR3 spells CASSLYRGHRTDTQYF. In DNA form, the CDR3 reads TGTGCCAGCAGCTTATACAGGGGGCATCGCACAGATACGCAGTATTTT.

V usage is TRBV12-3 or TRBV12-4 and J usage is TRBJ2-1, with unresolved D. The V end lost 5 bases, the J end lost 4 bases, and 3 bases lay between the germline ends. The CDR3 loop spans 11 amino acids. This CDR3 reads CASSTYNEQFF. Here the CDR3 DNA reads TGTGCCAGCAGTACATACAATGAGCAGTTCTTC.

This chain connects TRBV15 to TRBJ2-5; weak D call: TRBD1 (6 bases). CDR3 length: 14 amino acids. V lost 1 base to trimming and J lost 5 bases, with 11 bases between them. Germline V gene lookup returns CDR1 LNHNV and CDR2 YYDKDF (reference sequence). CDR3: CATSRAVRGETQYF. CDR3 nucleotide sequence: TGTGCCACCAGCAGAGCCGTGAGGGGGGAGACCCAGTACTTC.

This clone was counted between two and nine times. V gene TRBV5-6 combines with J gene TRBJ2-2; 9 bases agree with TRBD1. Per the germline V gene, CDR1 is SGHDT and CDR2 is YYEEEE. Losses at the gene ends were 3 bases for V and 0 bases for J; bases not matched to a gene: 3. The CDR3 is 16 residues long. CDR3 sequence reads: CASSWGTGTNTGELFF. DNA of the CDR3: TGTGCCAGCAGCTGGGGGACAGGGACGAACACCGGGGAGCTGTTTTTT.

V and J are TRBV2 and TRBJ2-5; no clear D gene. The CDR3 spans 11 residues. Trimming left V 4 bases short and J 5 bases short, with 5 bases between. Germline V gene lookup returns CDR1 SNHLY and CDR2 FYNNEI. This CDR3 reads CASSASETQYF. CDR3 bases: TGTGCCAGCAGTGCATCCGAGACCCAGTACTTC.

The J gene is TRBJ2-1, the V gene TRBV5-1, with 7 bases identical to TRBD2. Trimming removed 1 base from V and 0 bases from J; junction bases left unmatched: 7. The CDR3 has 17 residues. From germline, CDR1 is SGHRS and CDR2 YFSETQ. This CDR3 is CASSLTGGRASYNEQFF. The DNA of the CDR3 is TGCGCCAGCAGCTTGACAGGCGGGAGAGCCTCCTACAATGAGCAGTTCTTC.

The gene calls are TRBV6-6 and TRBJ1-5; 8 positions agree with TRBD1. The CDR3 spans 15 residues. Trimming took 5 bases from V and 2 from J; bases not matched to a gene: 5. Germline values: CDR1 MNHNY, CDR2 SVGAGI (reference sequence). DNA of the CDR3: TGTGCCAGCAGTCCAGGGGGCGCGGGCAATCAGCCCCAGCATTTT. Amino acids: CASSPGGAGNQPQHF.

The genes are TRBV1 and TRBJ2-2; the table's D call of TRBD1 was not tested on the DNA. TRBV1 is a known pseudogene. The CDR3 sequence is 13 residues long. Written as DNA, the CDR3 is TGCACCAGCATAGGGGCAAACACCGGGGAGCTGTTTTTT. Translated, it gives CTSIGANTGELFF.

V is TRBV5-1 and J is TRBJ2-7; TRBD1 matches 9 bases. Germline-derived CDR1 and CDR2 are SGHRS and YFSETQ. CDR3 length equals 15 residues. V gave up 1 base and J gave up 2 bases; unmatched junction bases: 4. CDR3 residues: CASSLWTGVPYEQYF. The CDR3 region has the DNA TGCGCCAGCAGCTTGTGGACAGGGGTTCCCTACGAGCAGTACTTC.

The V and J genes are TRBV29-1 and TRBJ1-2; 9 nucleotides line up with TRBD1. The CDR3 loop spans 13 amino acids. Germline-derived CDR1 and CDR2 are SQVTM and ANQGSEA. Germline trimming cut 8 bases from V and 2 bases from J; bases unmatched to any gene: 6. The DNA for the CDR3 is TGCAGCCTAACCGGGACAGGGAACTATGGCTACACCTTC. Its protein is CSLTGTGNYGYTF.

This clone was counted a few times. The rearrangement joins TRBV28 to TRBJ2-1; 9 positions match TRBD1. The CDR3 length is 16 residues. The trim removed 4 bases at V and 4 bases at J, leaving 8 bases unmatched. Germline V gives CDR1 MDHEN, CDR2 SYDVKM. CDR3 sequence (DNA): TGTGCCAGCAGTTCAAGGGGGACAGGGATGTACAATGAGCAGTTCTTC. Protein sequence: CASSSRGTGMYNEQFF.

V usage is TRBV29-1 and J usage is TRBJ1-1; TRBD1 might be the D (5 bases). CDR1 and CDR2 from the germline V gene are SQVTM and ANQGSEA. The CDR3 length is 12 residues. V lost 8 bases to trimming and J lost 5 bases, with 15 bases between them. CDR3 loop: CSRIKGRTEAFF. CDR3 in DNA: TGCAGCCGGATTAAGGGGAGGACTGAAGCTTTCTTT.

A note on this clone: Compared with germline, one end of the junction differs, possibly owing to a read error. The rearrangement links TRBV28 to TRBJ1-2; D remains ambiguous. This CDR3 contains 13 residues. Germline lookup yields CDR1 MDHEN and CDR2 SYDVKM. CDR3 loop: CASSSLFPSLSSF. CDR3 in DNA: TGTGCCAGCAGTTCTTTGTTCCCGAGCCTGAGTTCCTTC.

This clone was recorded once. The rearrangement joins TRBV5-1 to TRBJ2-3, with D tentatively TRBD2 (5 bases). Germline CDR1 reads SGHRS; CDR2 reads YFSETQ. The CDR3 totals 15 residues. V shed 4 bases and J shed 2 bases, with 14 bases lying between them. The CDR3 DNA reads as TGCGCCAGCAGCCCTGGTTCTAGCCTCACAGATACGCAGTATTTT. It yields the protein CASSPGSSLTDTQYF. Supplemented by reference TRBV5-1 and TRBJ2-3, the full variable domain reads KAGVTQTPRYLIKTRGQQVTLSCSPISGHRSVSWYQQTPGQGLQFLFEYFSETQRNKGNFPGRFSGRQFSNSRSEMNVSTLELGDSALYLCASSPGSSLTDTQYFGPGTRLTVL.

In this sample, this clone turned up a few times. The identical CDR3 is also encoded by other nucleotide sequences in the sample. The chain carries TRBV18 and TRBJ1-1; TRBD1 matches at 7 bases. The CDR3 length is 15 residues. V shed 3 bases and J 0 bases; nucleotides not matched to a gene: 4. Germline V gives CDR1 KGHSH, CDR2 LQKENI. CDR3 amino acids: CASSPTTGLNTEAFF. The CDR3 coding sequence is TGTGCCAGCTCACCGACGACAGGGCTGAACACTGAAGCTTTCTTT.

V gene TRBV3-1 (or the pseudogene TRBV3-2) combines with J gene TRBJ1-5; TRBD1 might be the D (6 bases). The length of the CDR3 is 13 residues. V dropped 2 bases and J dropped 8 bases, with 10 bases sitting between them. The V gene's germline CDR1 is LGHDT and CDR2 YNNKEL (reference sequence). This CDR3 is CASSQQGREPQHF. CDR3 DNA sequence: TGTGCCAGCAGCCAACAGGGGAGAGAGCCCCAGCATTTT.

This clone showed up just once. This sequence joins TRBV27 and TRBJ2-7, with 9 positions matching TRBD2. The length of the CDR3 is 16 residues. The germline gives CDR1 MNHEY, CDR2 SMNVEV (reference sequence). Trimming cost V 2 bases and J 3 bases; bases outside gene matches: 8. The CDR3 DNA reads TGTGCCAGCAGTTTAGAAGCTAGCGGGAAAGGCTACGAGCAGTACTTC. It encodes CASSLEASGKGYEQYF.

V is TRBV6-5 and J is TRBJ2-2, with D possibly being TRBD1 (6 bases). V was shortened by 8 bases and J by 4 bases, with 17 bases between the two germline ends. Germline V gene lookup returns CDR1 MNHEY and CDR2 SVGAGI. The CDR3 spans 15 residues. The CDR3 DNA is TGTGCCAGCGCGGCGGACAGAACGACCACCGGGGAGCTGTTTTTT. Residues: CASAADRTTTGELFF.

This CDR3 is CASSLQGSHYGYTF. Written as DNA, the CDR3 is TGTGCCAGCAGCCTACAGGGAAGTCACTATGGCTACACCTTC. This chain links TRBV11-2 with TRBJ1-2; the D gene is possibly TRBD1 (6 bases). V was trimmed by 5 bases and J by 3 bases, leaving 13 bases between them. CDR1 and CDR2 from the germline V gene are SGHAT and FQNNGV. The CDR3 runs 14 residues.

This sequence joins TRBV3-1 (or the pseudogene TRBV3-2) and TRBJ2-5, with D maybe TRBD2 (5 bases). This CDR3 spans 15 amino acids. With 0 bases removed from V and 0 bases from J, the gap between germline ends came to 8 bases. CDR1 is LGHDT and CDR2 is YNNKEL in the germline V gene (reference sequence). The CDR3, as DNA: TGTGCCAGCAGCCAAGATCGGCGGGACCAAGAGACCCAGTACTTC. This encodes CASSQDRRDQETQYF.

The sample holds a few counts of this clone. This chain connects TRBV5-6 to TRBJ2-1; 8 bases match TRBD2. V was clipped by 2 bases and J by 9 bases; unmatched bases: 13. Germline assignment: CDR1 SGHDT and CDR2 YYEEEE. CDR3 length: 16 residues. The CDR3 DNA reads TGTGCCAGCAGCTTTGGGTTAGGCGGGAGGAAGCCTGAGCAGTTCTTC. This sequence encodes CASSFGLGGRKPEQFF.

V and J are TRBV7-2 and TRBJ1-5, with 9 bases lining up with TRBD1. The germline CDR1 and CDR2 sequences are SGHTA and FQGNSA. V was clipped by 4 bases and J by 6 bases; unmatched bases: 4. CDR3 size: 14 residues. The CDR3 spells CASSWGQGGQPQHF. The CDR3 nucleotides are TGTGCCAGCAGCTGGGGACAGGGAGGTCAGCCCCAGCATTTT. The full variable domain, completed using reference TRBV7-2 and TRBJ1-5, is GAGVSQSPSNKVTEKGKDVELRCDPISGHTALYWYRQSLGQGLEFLIYFQGNSAPDKSGLPSDRFSAERTGGSVSTLTIQRTQQEDSAVYLCASSWGQGGQPQHFGDGTRLSIL.

The chain carries TRBV6-4 and TRBJ2-1; 14 positions agree with TRBD2. There are 18 residues in the CDR3. The junction had 13 bases not matched to a gene; V was cut back by 0 bases and J by 12 bases. CDR1 and CDR2 from the germline V gene are MRHNA and SNTAGT. The CDR3 sequence is CASSDSGTVGLAGVVQFF. In DNA form, the CDR3 reads TGTGCCAGCAGTGACTCGGGTACTGTGGGACTAGCGGGAGTGGTGCAGTTCTTC.

The chain employs TRBV3-1 (or the pseudogene TRBV3-2) and TRBJ1-1; D is perhaps TRBD1 (5 bases). Germline V gene sequence: CDR1 LGHDT, CDR2 YNNKEL (reference sequence). V lost 4 bases and J lost 11, with 26 bases in between. The CDR3 totals 16 residues. The CDR3 region has the DNA TGTGCCAGCAGCCCAACTCAACTCGGGGGGATTATTCGGGCTTTCTTT. Its translation: CASSPTQLGGIIRAFF.

The chain combines TRBV5-4 with TRBJ2-7; maybe TRBD1 (6 bases). CDR3 length: 12 residues. Deletions cut 9 bases from V and 1 base from J, with 11 bases between. The germline V gene encodes CDR1 SGHNT and CDR2 YYREEE (reference sequence). The CDR3 nucleotides read TGTGCCACAGGGGATCCGTCCTACGAGCAGTACTTC. Translating it yields CATGDPSYEQYF.

In this sample, this clone turned up once. The CDR3 sequence is CASTPGGWGLQNNEQFF. CDR3 DNA: TGTGCCAGCACCCCAGGGGGGTGGGGGCTCCAGAACAATGAGCAGTTCTTC. J is TRBJ2-1 and V is TRBV9, with TRBD1 as a possible D gene (7 bases). Trimming removed 6 bases at V and 5 bases at J, with 24 bases between. Germline values: CDR1 SGDLS, CDR2 YYNGEE. The CDR3 is made up of 17 amino acids.

The CDR3, as DNA: TGTGCCAGCAGTCGTCGCACAGGGGGGGCGGAAAAACTGTTTTTT. It translates to CASSRRTGGAEKLFF. This chain joins TRBV2 and TRBJ1-4, with 8 bases fitting TRBD1. CDR3 length: 15 residues. Unmatched junction bases numbered 10, after V lost 5 bases and J lost 8 bases. Germline CDR1 and CDR2: SNHLY and FYNNEI.

The chain links TRBV10-3 to TRBJ2-3; 7 nucleotides align to TRBD1. The trim removed 2 bases at V and 2 bases at J, leaving 4 bases unmatched. Looked up from germline, CDR1 is ENHRY and CDR2 is SYGVKD. This CDR3 has 15 amino acids. CDR3 protein: CAISEEGAPTDTQYF. In nucleotides, the CDR3 is TGTGCCATCAGTGAGGAGGGGGCACCCACAGATACGCAGTATTTT.

The rearrangement joins TRBV5-1 to TRBJ2-1; 8 bases fit TRBD2. The CDR3 loop spans 15 amino acids. V trimming: 2 bases; J trimming: 5 bases; junction bases outside the gene matches: 6. CDR1 and CDR2 (germline): SGHRS, YFSETQ. The CDR3, as DNA: TGCGCCAGCAGCTTACGAGCGGGAGCCGACAATGAGCAGTTCTTC. Translation gives CASSLRAGADNEQFF.

Note on this clone: Other DNA sequences in the sample encode the same CDR3. The chain employs TRBV7-9 and TRBJ1-2; the D gene is possibly TRBD1 (5 bases). The CDR3 is made up of 12 amino acids. Trimming left V 1 base short and J 8 bases short, with 8 bases between. The germline V gene has CDR1 SEHNR and CDR2 FQNEAQ (reference sequence). CDR3 nucleotide sequence: TGTGCCAGCAGCTTAGACAGGTCGGGCTACACCTTC. Protein: CASSLDRSGYTF.

The chain has TRBV6-6 and TRBJ1-6, with D possibly being TRBD1 (5 bases). CDR3 length equals 16 residues. Germline lookup yields CDR1 MNHNY and CDR2 SVGAGI (reference sequence). Trimming cost V 2 bases and J 6 bases, with 14 bases left between them. The CDR3 DNA is TGTGCCAGCAGTTACAATAGCAGGGCGCGTAATTCACCCCTCCACTTT. It translates to CASSYNSRARNSPLHF.

The chain employs TRBV5-1 and TRBJ2-7; D is unresolved. The V gene's germline CDR1 is SGHRS and CDR2 YFSETQ. Between the trimmed V and J ends, which lost 0 bases and 0 bases, there was a span of 4 bases. This CDR3 is built from 13 residues. The CDR3 sequence: CASSLVGSYEQYF. For the CDR3, the DNA is TGCGCCAGCAGCTTGGTCGGCTCCTACGAGCAGTACTTC.